Shown below are 10 T cell receptor beta chains from a single sample sequenced in a study of T-cell reconstitution after alpha-beta-depleted transplantation in children (TCRdb year 2016). Library creation used PCR. Sequencing relied on an Illumina HiSeq 2500. To normalize quantification of the TCRbeta repertoire, the TCR libraries were built with molecular barcoding that relied on unique molecular identifiers. TCRdb handled the public reads itself, with Q25 trimming in fastp and clone calling in MiXCR, and kept productive beta chains. Rows merge per CDR3 protein into single entries with the most common DNA and genes. For this sample there are fewer than 450,000 distinct CDR3 sequences; roughly 17% appear just once. Roughly two fifths of the sample goes to the ten largest clones. The intended sense of this specimen's treatment or condition label: allogeneic hematopoietic cell transplantation with graft depleted of TCRalphabeta T cells and CD19 B cells.

Sequencing used PBMCs, mostly from graft donor cells, obtained 360 days after TCRalphabeta/CD19-depleted stem cell transplant. These receptors were obtained from a male patient aged 2-15 years who had a stem cell transplant for acute lymphoblastic leukemia, so the T cells may come from the graft donor.

This chain links TRBV3-1 with TRBJ2-4; D is unresolved. Germline values: CDR1 LGHDT, CDR2 YNNKEL (reference sequence). This CDR3 comprises 16 residues. V dropped 0 bases and J dropped 4 bases, with 13 bases sitting between them. The CDR3 reads CASSQDLIGGKNIQYF. CDR3 nucleotides: TGTGCCAGCAGCCAAGATCTAATTGGCGGTAAAAACATTCAGTACTTC.

This clonotype was counted between two and nine times. This chain connects TRBV12-3 or TRBV12-4 to TRBJ2-1, with 13 bases lining up with TRBD2. After removal of 7 bases from V and 0 bases from J, the junction contained 9 bases not matched to a gene. The CDR3 is 18 residues long. CDR3 nucleotides: TGTGCCAGCACCCTAGGACTAGCGGGAGACCGCTCCTACAATGAGCAGTTCTTC. Translating it yields CASTLGLAGDRSYNEQFF.

The chain combines TRBV25-1 with TRBJ2-3; the D call may be TRBD1 or TRBD2 (6 bases each). The germline CDR1 and CDR2 sequences are MGHDK and SYGVNS. The CDR3 covers 16 residues. Trimming took off 4 bases at V and 2 bases at J, with 16 bases between the two ends. The CDR3: CASSGPEGEVTDTQYF. The CDR3 DNA sequence: TGTGCCAGCAGTGGCCCCGAGGGGGAGGTCACAGATACGCAGTATTTT. Using reference TRBV25-1 and TRBJ2-3 for the parts outside the CDR3, the full variable domain is EADIYQTPRYLVIGTGKKITLECSQTMGHDKMYWYQQDPGMELHLIHYSYGVNSTEKGDLSSESTVSRIRTEHFPLTLESARPSHTSQYLCASSGPEGEVTDTQYFGPGTRLTVL.

V usage is TRBV20-1 and J usage is TRBJ2-1; D remains unclear. Trimming removed 3 bases from V and 5 bases from J, with 11 bases in between. The CDR3 spans 13 residues. The germline V gene encodes CDR1 DFQATT and CDR2 SNEGSKA (reference sequence). The CDR3 nucleotides read TGCAGTGCTAGCGTACCCTCGCACAATGAGCAGTTCTTC. Protein product: CSASVPSHNEQFF.

This clonotype has a handful of counts. The chain recombines TRBV20-1 with TRBJ1-1; unclear D gene. V lost 0 bases and J 9 bases, leaving 17 bases between the germline ends. Looked up from germline, CDR1 is DFQATT and CDR2 is SNEGSKA (reference sequence). The CDR3 is 14 amino acids. CDR3: CSARDPTRGNKAFF. The CDR3 DNA reads TGCAGTGCTAGAGATCCCACCCGAGGTAATAAAGCTTTCTTT.

The CDR3 bases are TGTGCCAGCAGTGTACTGGGGCTTAACACTGAAGCTTTCTTT. This encodes CASSVLGLNTEAFF. The rearrangement uses TRBV6-5 and TRBJ1-1, with D perhaps matching TRBD1 (5 bases). The CDR3 length is 14 residues. Trimming cost V 5 bases and J 2 bases, with 12 bases left between them. Germline CDR1 and CDR2: MNHEY and SVGAGI.

This clonotype has only a few counts. V gene TRBV9 combines with J gene TRBJ2-1, with 12 nucleotides matching TRBD2. The CDR3 runs 16 residues. Germline V CDR1 and CDR2: SGDLS, YYNGEE. The junction had 5 bases not matched to a gene; V was cut back by 3 bases and J by 4 bases. CDR3 in amino acids: CASSALTSGGYNEQFF. In DNA, the CDR3 is TGTGCCAGCAGCGCCCTAACTAGCGGGGGGTACAATGAGCAGTTCTTC.

This clonotype was found a few times. This chain joins TRBV12-3 or TRBV12-4 and TRBJ2-7; D gene unclear. This CDR3 contains 12 residues. Trimming removed 1 base from V and 6 bases from J, with 7 bases in between. The CDR3 loop is CASSLGESEQYF. As DNA, the CDR3 is TGTGCCAGCAGTTTAGGAGAAAGCGAGCAGTACTTC.

In this sample, this clonotype turned up many times. The genes are TRBV20-1 and TRBJ2-7; 8 bases align to TRBD2. CDR1 is DFQATT, CDR2 SNEGSKA, per germline (reference sequence). The V and J ends lost 2 bases and 4 bases, in that order; junction bases with no gene match: 10. The CDR3 length is 15 residues. The CDR3 DNA sequence: TGCAGTGCTAGATCACTAGCGGAGTCTGGTTACGAGCAGTACTTC. Amino acid sequence: CSARSLAESGYEQYF.

The chain employs TRBV24-1 and TRBJ2-5, with TRBD1 matching 7 bases. Germline values: CDR1 KGHDR, CDR2 SFDVKD. This CDR3 contains 14 residues. The trim removed 0 bases at V and 5 bases at J, leaving 2 bases unmatched. CDR3 coding DNA: TGTGCCACCAGTGATTTGGGACAGGCGGAGACCCAGTACTTC. Translation gives CATSDLGQAETQYF.